The subject of this entry is one TCR beta chain. Profiled with immunoSEQ multiplex PCR; TCRdb holds only in-frame clones, not every one. Among under 350,000 clones listed, roughly 90% were seen once. CDR3 size: 15 residues. In germline, CDR1 is SGHKS, CDR2 YYEKEE (reference sequence). The junction had 5 bases not matched to a gene; V was cut back by 4 bases and J by 0 bases. This specimen belongs to a study of blood T cell repertoires in COVID-19. Across the whole study: Italy, Spain and the United States were the sources of the convalescent and acute COVID-19 samples. PBMCs, B-cell-depleted T cells, or T cells were the source of the cDNA or gDNA that made up the material.

This clonotype was obtained from a woman aged 40 to 55 who had recovered from COVID-19. The chain carries TRBV5-5 and TRBJ2-3; 7 bases map to TRBD1. Input material: PBMCs or T cells enriched from blood (not recorded which). The DNA of the CDR3 is TGTGCCAGCAGCCCCGCGGACAGGAGCACAGATACGCAGTATTTT. It yields the protein CASSPADRSTDTQYF.